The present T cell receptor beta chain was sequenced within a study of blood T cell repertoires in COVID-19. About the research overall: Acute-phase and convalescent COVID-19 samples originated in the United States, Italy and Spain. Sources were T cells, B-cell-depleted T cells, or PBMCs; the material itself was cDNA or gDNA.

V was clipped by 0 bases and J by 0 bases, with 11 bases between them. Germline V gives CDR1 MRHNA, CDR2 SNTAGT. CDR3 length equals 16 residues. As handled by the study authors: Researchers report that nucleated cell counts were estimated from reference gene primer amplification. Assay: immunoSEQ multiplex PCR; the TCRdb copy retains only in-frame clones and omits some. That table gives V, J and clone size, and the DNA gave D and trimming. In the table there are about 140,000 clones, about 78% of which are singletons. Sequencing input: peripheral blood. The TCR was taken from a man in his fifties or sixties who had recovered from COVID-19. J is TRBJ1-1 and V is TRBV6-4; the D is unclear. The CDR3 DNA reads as TGTGCCAGCAGTGACTCGAGGTGTAGCTTGAACACTGAAGCTTTCTTT. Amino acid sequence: CASSDSRCSLNTEAFF.